The sample holds a few counts of the clone carrying this T cell receptor beta chain. Its antigen is currently unknown. Trimming cost V 4 bases and J 4 bases, with 16 bases left between them. The CDR3 length is 15 residues. Germline values: CDR1 SGHVS, CDR2 FQNEAQ. Amplification used 60 Vbeta primers and 13 Jbeta primers. Here immunoSEQ multiplex PCR was the method, and the copy in TCRdb shows in-frame clones only, minus some. The sample carries more than 120,000 clones, roughly four fifths recorded once. These data are taken from a study of cytomegalovirus exposure and HLA in healthy donors. General study points: There were some V segments, including TRBV6-2 and TRBV6-3, excluded as indistinguishable.

The source of this sequence is a male donor in good health and CMV-seronegative. The genes are TRBV7-8 and TRBJ1-2, with TRBD1 as a possible D gene (6 bases). The specimen sequenced was PBMCs. CDR3 amino acids: CASSSAGVRLYGYTF. In DNA form, the CDR3 reads TGTGCCAGCAGCTCAGCAGGGGTCCGACTCTATGGCTACACCTTC.